This T cell receptor (beta chain) appears in the sequencing data of a study of blood T cell repertoires in COVID-19 (dated by TCRdb to the early 2020s). In the study overall: Collaborator samples came from the United States, Italy and Spain and covered acute and convalescent phases of COVID-19. The repertoires were released in a freely available public database meant as a resource for research on the immune response to SARS-CoV-2. Nearly every sample came with metadata listing a de-identified subject ID, COVID-19 status, age in years and sex. Samples were obtained from the ongoing ImmuneRACE study (first 160 participants) and from approximately 1,200 subjects provided by 6 global collaborators. The dataset comprised deeply sampled blood TCRbeta repertoires from subjects exposed to, actively infected with, or recovered from COVID-19. HLA class I and class II types, where available, came from metadata supplied by the sample provider rather than from assay-based typing. The prospective study material was composed of cDNA or gDNA derived from T cells, B-cell-depleted T cells, or PBMCs. Summary of the overall study and its limitations: Clinical and demographic metadata were provided uncurated, with the amount varying by source and participant.

Concerning this clone itself: Its antigen specificity is not known. Base qualities were left out, and no much larger clone turns up one base away.

The CDR3 numbers 14 residues from cysteine through phenylalanine. The retained sequence is limited to the CDR3, 42 bases, with the frame set at the first base. Trimming costs V 7 bases and J 2 bases, and their ends lie 13 bases apart. CDR1 MNHEY and CDR2 SVGAGI were looked up in the germline V gene. The immunoSEQ Assay, a bias-controlled multiplex PCR, was used to amplify TCRbeta CDR3 regions from genomic DNA. The authors' analysis ran thus. Within the assay, amplification of reference gene primers was used to estimate how many nucleated cells each sample contained. Sequence reads were collapsed and filtered to measure the absolute abundance of every unique TCRbeta CDR3 rearrangement. For each sample, productive Simpson clonality was calculated by taking the square root of Simpson's diversity index across productive rearrangements. TCRdb limited this immuneACCESS table to in-frame rearrangements with V and J called. A share of clones is missing; checked studies link under half to unresolved V genes, and the rest is unexplained. D and trimming were read from the DNA, whereas the V and J calls and clone size are those reported in that table. The sample contains roughly 250,000 clones, approximately 90% of them found a single time. In total, the top ten clones hold less than 2.5% of the sample.

In the prospective study, participants were 18 to 89 years old, resided in about 25 geographic areas of the United States, and were enrolled through a virtual design. To assign participants to cohorts, the prospective study relied on clinical history that participants themselves reported in a screening survey and a study questionnaire. Recovered participants in ImmuneRACE Cohort 3 were defined by two consecutive negative NP/OP PCR tests, clearance by a healthcare professional, or resolution of symptoms. In the prospective study, mobile phlebotomists collected whole blood, serum and a nasopharyngeal or oropharyngeal swab from each participant. Additional blood draws and questionnaires over an approximately 2-month period could optionally be provided by prospective study participants. Before DNA extraction, blood samples from the prospective study were shipped at room temperature or frozen.

Sequencing used PBMCs or T cells enriched from blood (not recorded which). The sequence came from a young woman who had recovered from COVID-19. In this chain, TRBV6-5 is recombined with TRBJ2-3; the D segment could be TRBD2, given 7 matching bases. Read as DNA, the sequence is TGTGCCAGCACACTAGGGGGGGCCACAGATACGCAGTATTTT. It is translated as CASTLGGATDTQYF.